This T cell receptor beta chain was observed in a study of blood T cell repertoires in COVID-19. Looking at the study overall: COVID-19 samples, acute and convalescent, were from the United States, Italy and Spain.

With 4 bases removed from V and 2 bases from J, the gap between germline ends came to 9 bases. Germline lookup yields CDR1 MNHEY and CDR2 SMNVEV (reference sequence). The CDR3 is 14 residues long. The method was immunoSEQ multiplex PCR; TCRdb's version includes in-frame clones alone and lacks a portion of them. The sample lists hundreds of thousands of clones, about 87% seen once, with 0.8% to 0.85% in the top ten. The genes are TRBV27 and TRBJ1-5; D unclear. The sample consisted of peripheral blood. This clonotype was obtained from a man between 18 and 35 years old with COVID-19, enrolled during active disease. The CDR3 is CASSSSVRNQPQHF. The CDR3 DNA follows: TGTGCCAGCAGTTCTTCCGTTCGCAATCAGCCCCAGCATTTT.